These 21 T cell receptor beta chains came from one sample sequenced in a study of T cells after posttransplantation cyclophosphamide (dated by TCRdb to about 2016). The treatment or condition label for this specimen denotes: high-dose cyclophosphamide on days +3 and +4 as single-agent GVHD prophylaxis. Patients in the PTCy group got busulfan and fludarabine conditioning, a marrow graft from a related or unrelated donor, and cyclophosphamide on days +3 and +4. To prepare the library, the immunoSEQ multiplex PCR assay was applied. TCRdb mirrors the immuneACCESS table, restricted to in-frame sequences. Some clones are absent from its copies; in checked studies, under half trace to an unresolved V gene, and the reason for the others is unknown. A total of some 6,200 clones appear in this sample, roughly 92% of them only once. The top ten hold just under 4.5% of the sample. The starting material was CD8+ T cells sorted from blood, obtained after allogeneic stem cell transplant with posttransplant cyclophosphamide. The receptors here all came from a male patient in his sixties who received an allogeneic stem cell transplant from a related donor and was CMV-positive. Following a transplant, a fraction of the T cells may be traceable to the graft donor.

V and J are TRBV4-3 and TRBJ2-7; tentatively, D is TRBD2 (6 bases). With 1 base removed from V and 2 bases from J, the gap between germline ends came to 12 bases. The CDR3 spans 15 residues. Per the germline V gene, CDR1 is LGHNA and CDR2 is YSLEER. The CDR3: CASSQGTTITYEQYF. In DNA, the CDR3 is TGCGCCAGCAGCCAAGGGACTACCATTACCTACGAGCAGTACTTC.

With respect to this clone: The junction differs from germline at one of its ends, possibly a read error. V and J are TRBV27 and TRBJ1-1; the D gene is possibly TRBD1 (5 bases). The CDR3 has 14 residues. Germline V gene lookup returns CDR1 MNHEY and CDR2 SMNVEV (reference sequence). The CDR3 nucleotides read TGTGCCAGCAGATTATACGGGGGGAACACTGAAGCTTTCTTT. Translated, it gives CASRLYGGNTEAFF.

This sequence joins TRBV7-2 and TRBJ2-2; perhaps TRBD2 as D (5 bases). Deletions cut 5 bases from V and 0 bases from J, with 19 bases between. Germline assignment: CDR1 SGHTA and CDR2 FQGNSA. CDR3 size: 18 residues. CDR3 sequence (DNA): TGTGCCAGCAGCCACCAGCCAAGGGCCGGGGCGAACACCGGGGAGCTGTTTTTT. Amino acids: CASSHQPRAGANTGELFF.

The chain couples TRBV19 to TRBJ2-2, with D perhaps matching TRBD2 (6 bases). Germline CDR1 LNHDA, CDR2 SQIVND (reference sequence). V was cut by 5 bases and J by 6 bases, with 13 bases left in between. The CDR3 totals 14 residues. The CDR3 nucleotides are TGTGCCAGTAGTCTCGGGGGAGTGTCCGGGGAGCTGTTTTTT. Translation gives CASSLGGVSGELFF.

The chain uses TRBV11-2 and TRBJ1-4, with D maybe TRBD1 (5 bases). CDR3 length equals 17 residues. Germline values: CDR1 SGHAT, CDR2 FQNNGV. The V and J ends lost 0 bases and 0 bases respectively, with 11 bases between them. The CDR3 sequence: CASSLEGGSATNEKLFF. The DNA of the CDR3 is TGTGCCAGCAGCTTAGAGGGGGGGTCCGCAACTAATGAAAAACTGTTTTTT.

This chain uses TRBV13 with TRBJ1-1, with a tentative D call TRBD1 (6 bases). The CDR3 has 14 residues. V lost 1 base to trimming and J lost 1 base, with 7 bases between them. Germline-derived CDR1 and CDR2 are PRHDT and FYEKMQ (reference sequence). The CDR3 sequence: CASSLATGNTEAFF. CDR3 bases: TGTGCCAGCAGCTTAGCGACAGGGAACACTGAAGCTTTCTTT.

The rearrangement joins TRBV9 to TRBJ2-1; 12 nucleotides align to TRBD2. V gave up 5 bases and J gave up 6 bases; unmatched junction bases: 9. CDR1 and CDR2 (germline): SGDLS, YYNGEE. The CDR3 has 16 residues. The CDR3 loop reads CASSRVLAGGRNEQFF. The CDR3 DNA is TGTGCCAGCAGTCGAGTCCTAGCGGGGGGGCGCAATGAGCAGTTCTTC.

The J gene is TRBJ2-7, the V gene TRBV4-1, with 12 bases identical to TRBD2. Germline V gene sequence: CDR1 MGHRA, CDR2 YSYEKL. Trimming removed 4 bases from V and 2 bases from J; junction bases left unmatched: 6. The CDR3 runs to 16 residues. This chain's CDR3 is CASSLNLAGGTYEQYF. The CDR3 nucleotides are TGCGCCAGCAGCCTTAACCTAGCGGGGGGGACCTACGAGCAGTACTTC.

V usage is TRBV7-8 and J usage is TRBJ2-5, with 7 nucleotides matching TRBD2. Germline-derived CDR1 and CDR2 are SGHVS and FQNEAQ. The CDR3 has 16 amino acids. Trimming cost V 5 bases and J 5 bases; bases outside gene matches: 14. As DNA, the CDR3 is TGTGCCAGCAGCCCCCGTTTGGCGGGGGATTCGGAGACCCAGTACTTC. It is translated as CASSPRLAGDSETQYF. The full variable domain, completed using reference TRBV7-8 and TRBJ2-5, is GAGVSQSPRYKVAKRGQDVALRCDPISGHVSLFWYQQALGQGPEFLTYFQNEAQLDKSGLPSDRFFAERPEGSVSTLKIQRTQQEDSAVYLCASSPRLAGDSETQYFGPGTRLLVL.

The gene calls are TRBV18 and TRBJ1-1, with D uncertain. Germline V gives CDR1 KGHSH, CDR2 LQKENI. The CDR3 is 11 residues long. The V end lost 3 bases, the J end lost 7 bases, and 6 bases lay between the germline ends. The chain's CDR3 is CASSPVSEAFF. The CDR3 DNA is TGTGCCAGCTCACCGGTTAGTGAAGCTTTCTTT.

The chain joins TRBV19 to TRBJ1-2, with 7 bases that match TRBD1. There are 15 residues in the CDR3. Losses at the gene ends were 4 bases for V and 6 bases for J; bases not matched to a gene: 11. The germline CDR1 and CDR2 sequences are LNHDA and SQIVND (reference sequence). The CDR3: CASSTMASGGDGYTF. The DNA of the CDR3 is TGTGCCAGTAGTACGATGGCCTCAGGGGGTGATGGCTACACCTTC.

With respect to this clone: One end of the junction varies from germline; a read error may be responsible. In nucleotides, the CDR3 is TGTGCCAGCAGCCAAGAAGAAAGAGACAGGGGGGGTCTGGCCTTC. It yields the protein CASSQEERDRGGLAF. This sequence joins TRBV4-2 and TRBJ1-2; 9 bases line up with TRBD1. Germline CDR1 and CDR2: LGHNA and YNFKEQ. The CDR3 runs to 15 residues.

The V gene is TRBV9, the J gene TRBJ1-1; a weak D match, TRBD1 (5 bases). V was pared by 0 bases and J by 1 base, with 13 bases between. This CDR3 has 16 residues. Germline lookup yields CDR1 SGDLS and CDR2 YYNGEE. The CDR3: CASSVGGDGRNTEAFF. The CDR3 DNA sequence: TGTGCCAGCAGCGTAGGGGGCGACGGAAGGAACACTGAAGCTTTCTTT.

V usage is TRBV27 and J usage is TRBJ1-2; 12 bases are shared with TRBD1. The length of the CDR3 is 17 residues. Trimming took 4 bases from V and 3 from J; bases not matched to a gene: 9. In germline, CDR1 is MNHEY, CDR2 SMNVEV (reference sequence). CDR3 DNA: TGTGCCAGCAGTTCCCGGGACAGGGGGCGGGTAGACTATGGCTACACCTTC. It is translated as CASSSRDRGRVDYGYTF.

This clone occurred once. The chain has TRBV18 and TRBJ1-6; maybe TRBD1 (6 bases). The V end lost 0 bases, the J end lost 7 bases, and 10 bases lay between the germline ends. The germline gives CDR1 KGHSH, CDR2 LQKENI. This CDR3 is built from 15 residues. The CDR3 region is CASSPPQGLNSPLHF. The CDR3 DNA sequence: TGTGCCAGCTCACCACCGCAGGGGCTGAATTCACCCCTCCACTTT.

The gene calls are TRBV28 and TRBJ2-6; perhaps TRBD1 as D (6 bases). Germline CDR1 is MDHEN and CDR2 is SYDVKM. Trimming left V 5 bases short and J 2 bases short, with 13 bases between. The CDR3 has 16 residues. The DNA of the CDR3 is TGTGCCAGCAGTCCCCAGAGGGGGACTGGGGCCAACGTCCTGACTTTC. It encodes CASSPQRGTGANVLTF.

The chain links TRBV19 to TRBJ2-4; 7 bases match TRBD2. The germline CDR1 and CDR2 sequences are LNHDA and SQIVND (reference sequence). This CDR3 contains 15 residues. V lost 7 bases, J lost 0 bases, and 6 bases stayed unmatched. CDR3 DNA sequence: TGTGCCAGTACCGGGACTACAGGAGCCAAAAACATTCAGTACTTC. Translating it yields CASTGTTGAKNIQYF. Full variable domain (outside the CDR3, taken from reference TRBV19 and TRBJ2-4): DGGITQSPKYLFRKEGQNVTLSCEQNLNHDAMYWYRQDPGQGLRLIYYSQIVNDFQKGDIAEGYSVSREKKESFPLTVTSAQKNPTAFYLCASTGTTGAKNIQYFGAGTRLSVL.

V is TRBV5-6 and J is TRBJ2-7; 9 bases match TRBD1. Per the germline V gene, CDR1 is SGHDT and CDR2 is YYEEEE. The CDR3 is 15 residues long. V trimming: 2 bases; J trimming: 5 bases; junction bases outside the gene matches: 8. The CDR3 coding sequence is TGTGCCAGCAGCTTTTTGAGACAGGGGGTAGACGAGCAGTACTTC. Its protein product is CASSFLRQGVDEQYF. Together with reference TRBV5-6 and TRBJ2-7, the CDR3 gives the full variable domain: DAGVTQSPTHLIKTRGQQVTLRCSPKSGHDTVSWYQQALGQGPQFIFQYYEEEERQRGNFPDRFSGHQFPNYSSELNVNALLLGDSALYLCASSFLRQGVDEQYFGPGTRLTVT.

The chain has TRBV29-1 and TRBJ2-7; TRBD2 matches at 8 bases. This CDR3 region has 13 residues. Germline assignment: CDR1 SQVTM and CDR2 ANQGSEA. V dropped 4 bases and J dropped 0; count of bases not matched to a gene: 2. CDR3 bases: TGCAGCGTTGGAGCGGGGGCCTCCTACGAGCAGTACTTC. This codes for CSVGAGASYEQYF.

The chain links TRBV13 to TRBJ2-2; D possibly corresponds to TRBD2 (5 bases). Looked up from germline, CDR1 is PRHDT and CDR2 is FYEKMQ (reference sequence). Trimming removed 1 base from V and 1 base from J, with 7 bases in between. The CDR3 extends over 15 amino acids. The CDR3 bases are TGTGCCAGCAGCTTAGCAGGAGGGAACACCGGGGAGCTGTTTTTT. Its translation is CASSLAGGNTGELFF.

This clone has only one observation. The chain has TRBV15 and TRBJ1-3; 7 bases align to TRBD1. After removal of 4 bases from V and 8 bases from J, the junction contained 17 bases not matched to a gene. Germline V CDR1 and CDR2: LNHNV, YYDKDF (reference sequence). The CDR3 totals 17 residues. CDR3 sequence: CATSTFGQAIPGDTIYF. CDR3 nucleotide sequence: TGTGCCACCAGCACCTTCGGACAGGCCATCCCGGGAGACACCATATATTTT.